One TCR beta chain is described in this entry. Pretreatment sampling and on-treatment sampling together yielded between 1 and 8 samples for each patient. Here immunoSEQ multiplex PCR was the method, and the copy in TCRdb shows in-frame clones only, minus some. This sample has about 71,000 clones, with 70% to 90% found just once. This sample was included in a study of PD-L1 blockade in urothelial cancer. About the research overall: The year 2014 saw patients start atezolizumab, 1,200 mg intravenously every 3 weeks. At 3 weeks (second dose) and 6 weeks after starting treatment, blood was analyzed. Blood-derived samples held a median roughly 150,000 T cells.

Germline lookup yields CDR1 SGDLS and CDR2 YYNGEE. Trimming at V came to 6 bases and at J to 0 bases, leaving 9 bases not matched to a gene. This CDR3 comprises 16 residues. The chain has TRBV9 and TRBJ2-1, with TRBD2 identical over 7 bases. The clonotype comes from a man between 60 and 70 years old with urothelial cancer. The material sequenced was PBMCs, taken around atezolizumab (anti-PD-L1) treatment. The CDR3 DNA reads as TGTGCCAGCACCCCGAGGGAGGGGAGCTCCTACAATGAGCAGTTCTTC. Protein sequence: CASTPREGSSYNEQFF.